The 19 T cell receptor beta chains below were found in one sample sequenced in a study of blood T cell repertoires in COVID-19. Data came from immunoSEQ multiplex PCR; TCRdb stores just in-frame clones and leaves some out. The sample lists about 84,000 clones, about 95% occurring once. The sequenced sample was peripheral blood. The receptors come from a human donor with active COVID-19. The donor label of this sample is uncertain.

The gene calls are TRBV19 and TRBJ1-4; D is undetermined. Germline loops: CDR1 LNHDA, CDR2 SQIVND (reference sequence). V was pared by 9 bases and J by 4 bases, with 12 bases between. CDR3 size: 13 residues. The CDR3 DNA sequence: TGTGCCAGCCTTGAGAGAATTAATGAAAAACTGTTTTTT. It specifies CASLERINEKLFF.

The rearrangement uses TRBV24-1 and TRBJ2-3, with a possible D match to TRBD2 (5 bases). The CDR3 is 14 amino acids. V was clipped by 0 bases and J by 5 bases, with 8 bases between them. Germline V CDR1 and CDR2: KGHDR, SFDVKD. The CDR3 bases are TGTGCCACCAGTGATTTGCGGGGAAAAGATACGCAGTATTTT. As protein: CATSDLRGKDTQYF.

The chain joins TRBV3-1 (or the pseudogene TRBV3-2) to TRBJ2-1; TRBD2 agrees at 12 bases. Germline CDR1 and CDR2: LGHDT and YNNKEL (reference sequence). The CDR3 length is 17 residues. J was trimmed by 6 bases and V by 4 bases; bases with no gene match: 10. The CDR3 here is CASSRIGLAGRFNEQFF. CDR3 nucleotide sequence: TGTGCCAGCAGCCGGATCGGACTAGCGGGGAGGTTCAATGAGCAGTTCTTC.

V is TRBV28 and J is TRBJ2-7; no reliable D call. Trimming removed 7 bases from V and 0 bases from J, with 7 bases in between. The CDR3 is 12 residues long. The germline gives CDR1 MDHEN, CDR2 SYDVKM. CDR3 nucleotide sequence: TGTGCCAGCAAAGCTACCTCCTACGAGCAGTACTTC. Amino acid sequence: CASKATSYEQYF.

This sequence joins TRBV2 and TRBJ1-2, with TRBD1 matching 8 bases. The length of the CDR3 is 19 residues. CDR1 is SNHLY, CDR2 FYNNEI, per germline. Germline trimming cut 2 bases from V and 4 bases from J; bases unmatched to any gene: 18. This chain's CDR3 is CASSEPKTGDPFYFYGYTF. For the CDR3, the DNA is TGTGCCAGCAGTGAACCAAAGACAGGGGATCCTTTTTACTTCTATGGCTACACCTTC.

The rearrangement uses TRBV7-9 and TRBJ1-4, with 9 positions matching TRBD1. The length of the CDR3 is 14 residues. In germline, CDR1 is SEHNR, CDR2 FQNEAQ (reference sequence). J lost 8 bases, V lost 5 bases, and 6 bases had no gene match. The chain's CDR3 is CASSLGTGNEKLFF. The CDR3, as DNA: TGTGCCAGCAGCCTCGGGACAGGGAACGAAAAACTGTTTTTT.

The J gene is TRBJ2-5, the V gene TRBV11-2; possibly TRBD1 for D (7 bases). The germline V and J ends were trimmed by 5 bases and 2 bases, with 9 bases remaining between them. CDR1 and CDR2 from the germline V gene are SGHAT and FQNNGV. The CDR3 covers 13 residues. CDR3 bases: TGTGCCAGCAGCGCGGGACAGCAAGAGACCCAGTACTTC. Protein: CASSAGQQETQYF.

J is TRBJ2-3 and V is TRBV5-1; D unclear. CDR3 length: 11 residues. V lost 2 bases to trimming and J lost 6 bases, with 4 bases between them. The germline V gene encodes CDR1 SGHRS and CDR2 YFSETQ. CDR3 residues: CASSFQDTQYF. CDR3 in DNA: TGCGCCAGCAGCTTTCAGGATACGCAGTATTTT.

V and J are TRBV19 and TRBJ1-2; TRBD1 might be the D (6 bases). V lost 4 bases and J lost 0, with 12 bases in between. The CDR3 length is 15 residues. CDR1 and CDR2 (germline): LNHDA, SQIVND (reference sequence). CDR3 nucleotides: TGTGCCAGTAGTAATATCGGACAGACTAACTATGGCTACACCTTC. It is translated as CASSNIGQTNYGYTF.

The J gene is TRBJ2-7, the V gene TRBV5-1, with TRBD2 as a possible D gene (6 bases). V was shortened by 4 bases and J by 0 bases, with 14 bases between the two germline ends. CDR1 SGHRS and CDR2 YFSETQ come from the germline V gene. The CDR3 is 15 amino acids. As DNA, the CDR3 is TGCGCCAGCAGCCCCGGGGGTGGGAGCTCCTACGAGCAGTACTTC. This encodes CASSPGGGSSYEQYF.

The chain is built from TRBV7-8 and TRBJ2-1; 11 nucleotides align to TRBD2. Per the germline V gene, CDR1 is SGHVS and CDR2 is FQNEAQ. V shed 5 bases, J shed 7 bases, and the junction held 7 bases outside the gene matches. This CDR3 is 15 amino acids long. CDR3 sequence: CASSLLAGDQNEQFF. The CDR3 nucleotides read TGTGCCAGCAGCCTACTAGCGGGAGATCAAAATGAGCAGTTCTTC.

This chain links TRBV4-1 with TRBJ2-7; unclear D gene. Germline-derived CDR1 and CDR2 are MGHRA and YSYEKL. The CDR3 extends over 14 amino acids. Trimming left V 3 bases short and J 2 bases short, with 11 bases between. The CDR3 sequence: CASSHSDTTYEQYF. The CDR3 DNA reads as TGCGCCAGCAGCCATTCCGACACGACCTACGAGCAGTACTTC.

The chain has TRBV6-5 and TRBJ2-5, with a tentative D call TRBD2 (5 bases). Germline V gene data show CDR1 as MNHEY and CDR2 as SVGAGI. V lost 9 bases to trimming and J lost 4 bases, with 6 bases between them. This CDR3 contains 10 residues. CDR3 nucleotide sequence: TGTGCCAGTGGAGGAGAGACCCAGTACTTC. Its protein is CASGGETQYF.

This clone appeared once. The V and J genes are TRBV7-2 and TRBJ2-7; a possible D gene is TRBD2 (6 bases). The CDR3 length is 18 residues. Germline V lookup: CDR1 SGHTA, CDR2 FQGNSA. Trimming cost V 3 bases and J 3 bases, with 24 bases left between them. The DNA of the CDR3 is TGTGCCAGCAGCTTTAATAATAGGGGCGGGGCACAACTCTACGAGCAGTACTTC. Its translation is CASSFNNRGGAQLYEQYF. Supplemented by reference TRBV7-2 and TRBJ2-7, the full variable domain reads GAGVSQSPSNKVTEKGKDVELRCDPISGHTALYWYRQSLGQGLEFLIYFQGNSAPDKSGLPSDRFSAERTGGSVSTLTIQRTQQEDSAVYLCASSFNNRGGAQLYEQYFGPGTRLTVT.

The rearrangement joins TRBV6-5 to TRBJ2-2, with 9 bases identical to TRBD2. The CDR3 loop spans 16 amino acids. V lost 0 bases and J lost 3; bases outside the gene matches: 2. The V gene's germline CDR1 is MNHEY and CDR2 SVGAGI. DNA of the CDR3: TGTGCCAGCAGTTACTCGCGGGGGGGCGACACCGGGGAGCTGTTTTTT. Its protein is CASSYSRGGDTGELFF.

The chain uses TRBV10-3 and TRBJ1-3; D gene unclear. The V gene lost 0 bases and the J gene lost 4 bases, with 7 bases spanning the gap. This CDR3 contains 14 residues. Germline-derived CDR1 and CDR2 are ENHRY and SYGVKD. CDR3 sequence reads: CAISESTVGNTIYF. The DNA for the CDR3 is TGTGCCATCAGTGAGTCAACGGTAGGAAACACCATATATTTT.

This sequence joins TRBV6-2 or TRBV6-3 and TRBJ2-7, with 9 bases aligning to TRBD2. V shed 1 base, J shed 4 bases, and the junction held 5 bases outside the gene matches. The CDR3 covers 15 residues. Germline V CDR1 and CDR2: MNHEY, SVGEGT. CDR3 sequence (DNA): TGTGCCAGCAGTTACTGGTCTAGCGGGACATACGAGCAGTACTTC. Protein product: CASSYWSSGTYEQYF.

This chain links TRBV2 with TRBJ2-1, with TRBD1 matching over 7 bases. There are 15 residues in the CDR3. Unmatched junction bases numbered 8, after V lost 9 bases and J lost 0 bases. In germline, CDR1 is SNHLY, CDR2 FYNNEI. The DNA for the CDR3 is TGTGCCAGTAATGGACAGGAGAGCTCCTACAATGAGCAGTTCTTC. Translating it yields CASNGQESSYNEQFF.

The V gene is TRBV10-3, the J gene TRBJ1-2; D is perhaps TRBD1 (5 bases). This CDR3 region has 12 residues. Germline-derived CDR1 and CDR2 are ENHRY and SYGVKD. Trimming pared 5 bases from V and 6 bases from J, leaving 10 bases between. CDR3 bases: TGTGCCATCAGTCGGGGGGACGATGGCTACACCTTC. It translates to CAISRGDDGYTF.